The 23 T cell receptor beta chains in this list originate from one sample, sequenced in a study of CD8 T cells in ankylosing spondylitis. Via MiXCR, TCRdb re-called the 5' RACE reads, giving one row per CDR3 protein. The sample shows about 36,000 distinct CDR3 sequences, approximately 11% of them seen only once. The sample was synovial fluid, either unsorted or a sorted T cell fraction (not recorded which). Every receptor here comes from a male donor with ankylosing spondylitis.

The V call is TRBV7-6, the J call TRBJ2-1; D may match TRBD1 or TRBD2 (5 bases each). This CDR3 has 14 amino acids. Per the germline V gene, CDR1 is SGHVS and CDR2 is FNYEAQ. V was cut by 5 bases and J by 0 bases, with 8 bases left in between. The CDR3 protein is CASSNGGSYNEQFF. Written as DNA, the CDR3 is TGTGCCAGCAGCAATGGGGGCTCCTACAATGAGCAGTTCTTC.

This clonotype was counted ten times or more. The CDR3 protein is CASSLDAVTYNEQFF. CDR3 nucleotide sequence: TGCGCCAGCAGCTTGGACGCGGTGACCTACAATGAGCAGTTCTTC. V is TRBV5-1 and J is TRBJ2-1; D remains ambiguous. Germline CDR1 SGHRS, CDR2 YFSETQ. Trimming took off 0 bases at V and 2 bases at J, with 9 bases between the two ends. There are 15 residues in the CDR3.

This clonotype occurred many times. J is TRBJ2-1 and V is TRBV15; D uncertain. The CDR3 extends over 14 amino acids. Germline V lookup: CDR1 LNHNV, CDR2 YYDKDF (reference sequence). V shed 1 base and J shed 9 bases, with 13 bases lying between them. As DNA, the CDR3 is TGTGCCACCAGCAGAGTGGTTGTCCTGGGTGAGCAGTTCTTC. This sequence encodes CATSRVVVLGEQFF.

This clonotype was observed a few times. The chain combines TRBV28 with TRBJ2-1, with 7 nucleotides matching TRBD1. After removal of 6 bases from V and 0 bases from J, the junction contained 5 bases not matched to a gene. Per germline, CDR1 MDHEN and CDR2 SYDVKM. The CDR3 loop spans 15 amino acids. The CDR3 region has the DNA TGTGCCAGCAGAAAGGACAGGAGCTCCTACAATGAGCAGTTCTTC. Translating it yields CASRKDRSSYNEQFF.

J is TRBJ2-4 and V is TRBV28, with 7 bases fitting TRBD1. The V segment lost 5 bases and the J segment 8 bases; nucleotides outside the gene matches: 15. In germline, CDR1 is MDHEN, CDR2 SYDVKM. There are 16 residues in the CDR3. CDR3 DNA: TGTGCCAGCAGTCTCCCTCTGACAGGGATCCGCCACATTCAGTACTTC. Translation: CASSLPLTGIRHIQYF.

This clonotype was counted many times. The chain links TRBV2 to TRBJ2-1; 7 bases are shared with TRBD1. Germline V gene lookup returns CDR1 SNHLY and CDR2 FYNNEI. The CDR3 has 14 amino acids. V lost 7 bases to trimming and J lost 10 bases; unmatched junction nucleotides: 13. This chain's CDR3 is CASTRLQGQSEQFF. The CDR3 DNA follows: TGTGCCAGCACTCGACTGCAGGGACAGTCGGAGCAGTTCTTC.

In this sample, this clonotype turned up a few times. The chain recombines TRBV20-1 with TRBJ2-7, with TRBD2 identical over 14 bases. V trimming: 1 base; J trimming: 0 bases; junction bases outside the gene matches: 5. CDR1 and CDR2 from the germline V gene are DFQATT and SNEGSKA (reference sequence). CDR3 length equals 17 residues. The CDR3 loop is CSARGTSGRMSSYEQYF. In DNA form, the CDR3 reads TGCAGTGCTAGAGGGACTAGCGGGAGGATGAGCTCCTACGAGCAGTACTTC.

This clonotype has more than one count but fewer than ten. The chain couples TRBV5-1 to TRBJ2-5; 7 positions agree with TRBD1. CDR3 length equals 14 residues. V was clipped by 4 bases and J by 5 bases; unmatched bases: 8. The germline V gene has CDR1 SGHRS and CDR2 YFSETQ. Written as DNA, the CDR3 is TGCGCCAGCAGCCCGACAGGGACGGTCGAGACCCAGTACTTC. Its protein is CASSPTGTVETQYF.

This clonotype came up many times. V usage is TRBV10-3 and J usage is TRBJ2-7, with 10 nucleotides matching TRBD2. Germline V CDR1 and CDR2: ENHRY, SYGVKD. The CDR3 is 15 amino acids. Trimming took 2 bases from V and 3 from J; bases not matched to a gene: 4. The DNA of the CDR3 is TGTGCCATCAGTGAGAGGACTAGCGGTCTCTACGAGCAGTACTTC. It translates to CAISERTSGLYEQYF.

This clonotype has more than one count but fewer than ten. The chain has TRBV5-6 and TRBJ1-1; D unclear. CDR1 is SGHDT and CDR2 is YYEEEE in the germline V gene. The V end lost 2 bases, the J end lost 6 bases, and 8 bases lay between the germline ends. CDR3 length equals 12 residues. The CDR3 reads CASSFLGAEAFF. CDR3 bases: TGTGCCAGCAGCTTTTTGGGAGCTGAAGCTTTCTTT.

The gene calls are TRBV7-3 and TRBJ2-6, with D possibly being TRBD1 or TRBD2 (6 bases each). This CDR3 spans 12 amino acids. V lost 9 bases and J lost 6, with 9 bases in between. The germline gives CDR1 SGHTA, CDR2 FQGTGA. The DNA of the CDR3 is TGTGCCAGTAGGGGGGAGGCCAACGTCCTGACTTTC. Translation: CASRGEANVLTF.

The CDR3 DNA reads as TGTGCCAGCCGGGCGAGCTCCTACAATGAGCAGTTCTTC. The encoded protein is CASRASSYNEQFF. The chain combines TRBV28 with TRBJ2-1; D is uncertain. Trimming removed 8 bases at V and 0 bases at J, with 8 bases between. Germline loops: CDR1 MDHEN, CDR2 SYDVKM. The length of the CDR3 is 13 residues.

There are many counts of this clonotype. The V call is TRBV24-1, the J call TRBJ2-1; TRBD2 aligns across 13 bases. The CDR3 totals 16 residues. CDR1 and CDR2 (germline): KGHDR, SFDVKD. Trimming took 3 bases from V and 6 from J; bases not matched to a gene: 4. The CDR3, as DNA: TGTGCCACCAGTGATCGAGGGACTAGCGGGATCAATGAGCAGTTCTTC. As protein: CATSDRGTSGINEQFF.

This clonotype was counted at least ten times. The chain links TRBV28 to TRBJ2-7, with D perhaps being TRBD1 or TRBD2 (5 bases each). CDR3 length equals 16 residues. Germline CDR1 is MDHEN and CDR2 is SYDVKM. V was pared by 2 bases and J by 3 bases, with 17 bases between. CDR3 residues: CASSLEVGPYSYEQYF. The CDR3 coding sequence is TGTGCCAGCAGTTTAGAAGTGGGACCATACAGCTACGAGCAGTACTTC.

The chain employs TRBV12-3 or TRBV12-4 and TRBJ1-1; D gene unclear. V gave up 4 bases and J gave up 7 bases, with 7 bases separating them. The length of the CDR3 is 11 residues. The DNA for the CDR3 is TGTGCCAGCAGTTCTTTGGGTGAAGCTTTCTTT. This sequence encodes CASSSLGEAFF.

Ten or more counts support this clonotype. The chain joins TRBV6-1 to TRBJ2-1; D gene unclear. The length of the CDR3 is 13 residues. V lost 6 bases and J lost 0, with 6 bases in between. The V gene's germline CDR1 is MNHNS and CDR2 SASEGT. CDR3 sequence: CASRTNSYNEQFF. CDR3 DNA: TGTGCCAGCAGAACGAACTCCTACAATGAGCAGTTCTTC.

This clonotype was recorded a few times. The V and J genes are TRBV28 and TRBJ1-3; tentatively, D is TRBD1 (6 bases). The germline V gene encodes CDR1 MDHEN and CDR2 SYDVKM. The CDR3 has 15 amino acids. V lost 8 bases to trimming and J lost 6 bases, with 20 bases between them. CDR3 DNA sequence: TGTGCCAGCGGCAACCCTAACGCGGGGGCAAACACCATATATTTT. Residues: CASGNPNAGANTIYF.

The chain carries TRBV12-3 or TRBV12-4 and TRBJ2-1, with D possibly matching TRBD1 (6 bases). V was pared by 6 bases and J by 8 bases, with 14 bases between. The CDR3 contains 13 residues. The CDR3, as DNA: TGTGCCAGCAGACCACAGGGATTGGATGAGCAGTTCTTC. Translated: CASRPQGLDEQFF.

The rearrangement uses TRBV4-2 and TRBJ2-1; 10 bases fit TRBD2. There are 17 residues in the CDR3. From germline, CDR1 is LGHNA and CDR2 YNFKEQ. V lost 0 bases, J lost 7 bases, and 9 bases stayed unmatched. The CDR3 DNA reads as TGTGCCAGCAGCCAAGAGATTTTAGCGGGGGGACTAAATGAGCAGTTCTTC. Its translation: CASSQEILAGGLNEQFF.

The chain uses TRBV2 and TRBJ1-5; 7 nucleotides match TRBD1. Germline assignment: CDR1 SNHLY and CDR2 FYNNEI. The trim removed 8 bases at V and 3 bases at J, leaving 4 bases unmatched. The CDR3 covers 13 residues. The CDR3 region is CASQTGDNQPQHF. In nucleotides, the CDR3 is TGTGCCAGCCAAACAGGGGACAATCAGCCCCAGCATTTT.

This clonotype was observed many times. The chain combines TRBV5-1 with TRBJ1-1; 10 bases agree with TRBD1. The V segment lost 1 base and the J segment 1 base; nucleotides outside the gene matches: 1. Germline V gene data show CDR1 as SGHRS and CDR2 as YFSETQ. CDR3 length equals 15 residues. The CDR3 is CASSLWDRGNTEAFF. CDR3 nucleotide sequence: TGCGCCAGCAGCTTGTGGGACAGGGGGAACACTGAAGCTTTCTTT.

V gene TRBV7-8 combines with J gene TRBJ2-7; 7 bases align to TRBD2. Trimming at V came to 5 bases and at J to 6 bases, leaving 13 bases not matched to a gene. Germline lookup yields CDR1 SGHVS and CDR2 FQNEAQ. This CDR3 is 15 amino acids long. This CDR3 is CASSALGGTTGEQYF. The DNA for the CDR3 is TGTGCCAGCAGCGCACTGGGAGGGACTACGGGCGAGCAGTACTTC.

This clonotype was counted at least ten times. The chain couples TRBV5-6 to TRBJ1-5; 8 positions match TRBD1. The CDR3 consists of 15 residues. Germline trimming cut 3 bases from V and 1 base from J; bases unmatched to any gene: 3. Germline loops: CDR1 SGHDT, CDR2 YYEEEE. CDR3 loop: CASSSGQVSNQPQHF. The CDR3 DNA sequence: TGTGCCAGCAGCTCGGGACAGGTGAGCAATCAGCCCCAGCATTTT.